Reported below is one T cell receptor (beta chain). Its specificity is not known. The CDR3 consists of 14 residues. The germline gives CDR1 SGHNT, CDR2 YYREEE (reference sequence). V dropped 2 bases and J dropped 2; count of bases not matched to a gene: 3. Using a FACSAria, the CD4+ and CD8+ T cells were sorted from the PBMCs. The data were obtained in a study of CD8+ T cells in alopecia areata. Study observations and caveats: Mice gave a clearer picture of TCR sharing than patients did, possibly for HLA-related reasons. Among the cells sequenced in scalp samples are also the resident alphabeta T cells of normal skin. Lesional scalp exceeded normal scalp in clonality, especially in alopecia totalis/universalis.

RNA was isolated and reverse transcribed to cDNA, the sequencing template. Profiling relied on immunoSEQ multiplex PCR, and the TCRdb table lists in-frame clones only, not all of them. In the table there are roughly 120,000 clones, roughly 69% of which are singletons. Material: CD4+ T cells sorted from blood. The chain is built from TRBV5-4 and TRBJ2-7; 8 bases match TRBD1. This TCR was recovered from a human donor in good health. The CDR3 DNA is TGTGCCAGCAGCTTAGTGGACAGGGCCTACGAGCAGTACTTC. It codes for CASSLVDRAYEQYF.